Given below is one TCR beta chain in context. As processed by the authors: Reference gene primers were amplified, and this amplification served to estimate nucleated cell counts. Assay: immunoSEQ multiplex PCR; the TCRdb copy retains only in-frame clones and omits some. The DNA gave D and trimming, while V, J and clone size come from that table. In the table there are about 42,000 clones, roughly 85% of which are singletons. J lost 1 base, V lost 0 bases, and 7 bases had no gene match. The germline CDR1 and CDR2 sequences are SGHNT and YYREEE (reference sequence). The CDR3 runs 17 residues. This sample was included in a study of blood T cell repertoires in COVID-19. About the study: Italy, Spain and the United States were the sources of the convalescent and acute COVID-19 samples.

The chain uses TRBV5-4 and TRBJ1-3; 7 nucleotides match TRBD1. This receptor was taken from a woman aged 70-85 years in a cohort sampled during active COVID-19. The sequencing input was peripheral blood. The CDR3 DNA follows: TGTGCCAGCAGCTTGGCCTCGACAGGGCTTTCTGGAAACACCATATATTTT. It codes for CASSLASTGLSGNTIYF.